The rows below give T cell receptor beta chains drawn from one sample of a study of early stage breast cancer tumors. The data were produced by immunoSEQ multiplex PCR, yet TCRdb's version contains in-frame clones alone and is incomplete. The table includes 25,000 to 35,000 clones, about 80% detected once. The sequencing input was blood. All receptors come from a person in their sixties with breast cancer. CDR3s include the opening cysteine and the closing phenylalanine or tryptophan. Fields, in order: V gene, J gene, CDR3 protein.

V gene: TRBV9; J gene: TRBJ2-3; CDR3 protein: CASSVGLAGTDTQYF
V gene: TRBV4-3; J gene: TRBJ1-1; CDR3 protein: CASSLRNWGAETEAFF
V gene: TRBV29-1; J gene: TRBJ1-1; CDR3 protein: CSVAGPGGAFF
V gene: TRBV29-1; J gene: TRBJ2-5; CDR3 protein: CSVDTGGWETQYF
V gene: TRBV5-1; J gene: TRBJ2-7; CDR3 protein: CASSAGLAGDYEQYF
V gene: TRBV5-1; J gene: TRBJ2-3; CDR3 protein: CASSVGGSGRLEIDTQYF
V gene: TRBV6-6; J gene: TRBJ2-1; CDR3 protein: CASSYSAAGKYNEQFF
V gene: TRBV20-1; J gene: TRBJ2-3; CDR3 protein: CSAPGGDTQYF
V gene: TRBV6-5; J gene: TRBJ2-5; CDR3 protein: CASSYLAGVVETQYF
V gene: TRBV2; J gene: TRBJ1-5; CDR3 protein: CASSESRVDQPQHF
V gene: TRBV6-1; J gene: TRBJ2-2; CDR3 protein: CASTTAGVGELFF
V gene: TRBV29-1; J gene: TRBJ2-1; CDR3 protein: CSVTGTSRSNEQFF
V gene: TRBV11-2; J gene: TRBJ1-2; CDR3 protein: CASSLDQGSNGYTF
V gene: TRBV5-5; J gene: TRBJ1-2; CDR3 protein: CASSVTVSYGYTF
V gene: TRBV10-3; J gene: TRBJ1-1; CDR3 protein: CAVSTGNTEAFF
V gene: TRBV5-6; J gene: TRBJ1-1; CDR3 protein: CASSSALRGDTEAFF
V gene: TRBV7-9; J gene: TRBJ2-5; CDR3 protein: CASSLVGGTGTETQYF
V gene: TRBV1; J gene: TRBJ1-5; CDR3 protein: CTSSQPPGNQPQHF
V gene: TRBV4-3; J gene: TRBJ2-7; CDR3 protein: CASSPGLAEHEQYF
V gene: TRBV28; J gene: TRBJ2-7; CDR3 protein: CASSLVGGVGIYEQYF
V gene: TRBV11-2; J gene: TRBJ1-1; CDR3 protein: CASSLVQGADLNTEAFF
V gene: TRBV11-3; J gene: TRBJ2-2; CDR3 protein: CASSRRQGTAGELFF
V gene: TRBV19; J gene: TRBJ1-1; CDR3 protein: CASSYSPVLVNTEAFF
V gene: TRBV18; J gene: TRBJ2-7; CDR3 protein: CASSPWTSGPGANEQYF
V gene: TRBV28; J gene: TRBJ2-7; CDR3 protein: CASKKPGQGKEQYF
V gene: TRBV7-2; J gene: TRBJ2-1; CDR3 protein: CASSPALVVNEQFF
V gene: TRBV5-1; J gene: TRBJ1-4; CDR3 protein: CASSMEEGRRGEKLFF
V gene: TRBV4-3; J gene: TRBJ1-2; CDR3 protein: CASSQDGLGQPNYGYTF
V gene: TRBV30; J gene: TRBJ2-3; CDR3 protein: CAWTPTVTDTQYF
V gene: TRBV13; J gene: TRBJ2-3; CDR3 protein: CASSFGLAGGGSPDTQYF
V gene: TRBV21-1; J gene: TRBJ1-2; CDR3 protein: CASSKGTACRGYTF
V gene: TRBV11-1; J gene: TRBJ2-3; CDR3 protein: CASSLAGLAADTQYF
V gene: TRBV18; J gene: TRBJ2-7; CDR3 protein: CASSSSYEQYF
V gene: TRBV11-2; J gene: TRBJ2-3; CDR3 protein: CASSQEWTPAGTDTQYF
V gene: TRBV18; J gene: TRBJ2-1; CDR3 protein: CASSPPTGLNEQFF
V gene: TRBV10-3; J gene: TRBJ2-3; CDR3 protein: CAIGTGGKDTQYF
V gene: TRBV7-6; J gene: TRBJ2-2; CDR3 protein: CASSLGVGELFF
V gene: TRBV4-3; J gene: TRBJ1-4; CDR3 protein: CASSQGRPRGEKLFF
V gene: TRBV7-2; J gene: TRBJ2-7; CDR3 protein: CASSAQGTSVTYEQYF
V gene: TRBV2; J gene: TRBJ2-7; CDR3 protein: CASSTQGGSTYEQYF
V gene: TRBV5-1; J gene: TRBJ2-3; CDR3 protein: CASSLGGDTQYF
V gene: TRBV6-5; J gene: TRBJ2-5; CDR3 protein: CASSYTTVQGETQYF
V gene: TRBV6-1; J gene: TRBJ2-4; CDR3 protein: CASSDAGNIQYF
V gene: TRBV4-3; J gene: TRBJ2-7; CDR3 protein: CASSQDISAGGQSEQYF
V gene: TRBV9; J gene: TRBJ2-7; CDR3 protein: CASSVGGSSYEQYF
V gene: TRBV28; J gene: TRBJ2-1; CDR3 protein: CAGKGGVYNEQFF
V gene: TRBV29-1; J gene: TRBJ2-7; CDR3 protein: CSVGGGQGYYEQYF
V gene: TRBV11-2; J gene: TRBJ2-7; CDR3 protein: CASSLLSLVYEQYF
V gene: TRBV9; J gene: TRBJ1-2; CDR3 protein: CASSPTGMRNYGYTF
V gene: TRBV15; J gene: TRBJ1-2; CDR3 protein: CATSRDSAGVVGYGYTF
V gene: TRBV18; J gene: TRBJ2-7; CDR3 protein: CASSPGTGEHEQYF